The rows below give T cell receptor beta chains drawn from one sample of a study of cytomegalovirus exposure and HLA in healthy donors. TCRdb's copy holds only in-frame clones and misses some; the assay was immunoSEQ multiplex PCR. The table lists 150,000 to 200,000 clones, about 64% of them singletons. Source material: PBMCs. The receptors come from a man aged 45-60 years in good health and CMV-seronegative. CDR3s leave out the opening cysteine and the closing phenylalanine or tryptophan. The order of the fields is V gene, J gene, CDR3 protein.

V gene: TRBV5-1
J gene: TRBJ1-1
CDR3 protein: ASSLGQFGGTEAF

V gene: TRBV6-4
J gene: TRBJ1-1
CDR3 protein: ASSQGVNTEAF

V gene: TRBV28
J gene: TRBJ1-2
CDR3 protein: ASSLEQGVLGYT

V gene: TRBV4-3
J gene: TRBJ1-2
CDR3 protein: ASSQDTRGSYGYT

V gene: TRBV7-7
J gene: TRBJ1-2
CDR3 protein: ASSLINGYT

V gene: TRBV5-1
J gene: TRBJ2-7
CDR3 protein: ASSLQGSYEQY

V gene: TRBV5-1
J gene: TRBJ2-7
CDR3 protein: ASSSSTAPKRDYEQY

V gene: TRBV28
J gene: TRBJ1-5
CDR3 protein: ASNYAGFNQPQH

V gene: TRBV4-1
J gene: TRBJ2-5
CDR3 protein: ASSQVRTSEGETQY

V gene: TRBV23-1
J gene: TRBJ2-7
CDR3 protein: ASSRPGLEQY

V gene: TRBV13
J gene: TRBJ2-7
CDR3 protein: ASSLRAGGLYEQY

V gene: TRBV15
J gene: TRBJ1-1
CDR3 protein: ATSIGGVATEAF

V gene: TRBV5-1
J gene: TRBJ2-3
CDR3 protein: ASSPPGRRGSTDTQY

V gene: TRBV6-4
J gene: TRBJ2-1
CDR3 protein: ASTTNPGLPYNEQF

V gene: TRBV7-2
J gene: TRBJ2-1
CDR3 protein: ASTWTSGGYNEQF

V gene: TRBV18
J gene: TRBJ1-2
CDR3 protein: ASSPTGADRVGYGYT

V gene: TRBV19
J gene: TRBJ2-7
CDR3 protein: ASSPTSGVRLIYEQY

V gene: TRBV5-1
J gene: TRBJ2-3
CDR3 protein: ASSSSGGGTDTQY

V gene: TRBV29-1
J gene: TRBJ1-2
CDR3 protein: SARQGPTVSGYT

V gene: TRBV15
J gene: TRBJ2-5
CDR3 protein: ATSREASGGGETQY

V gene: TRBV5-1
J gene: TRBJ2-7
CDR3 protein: ASSLGQGRLWEQY

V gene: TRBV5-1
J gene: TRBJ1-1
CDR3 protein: ASSLGQGSSRDTEAF

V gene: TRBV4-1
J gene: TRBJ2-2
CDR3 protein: ASSRTRQAGELF

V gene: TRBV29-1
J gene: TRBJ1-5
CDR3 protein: SVSGTGGFNQPQH

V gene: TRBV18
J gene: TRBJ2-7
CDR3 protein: ASSPRTGGNEQY

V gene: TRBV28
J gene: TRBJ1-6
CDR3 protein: ASSGGNSPLH

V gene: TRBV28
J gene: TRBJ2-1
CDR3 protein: ASSPPSSYNEQF

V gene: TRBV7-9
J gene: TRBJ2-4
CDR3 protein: ASSVTGGENIQY

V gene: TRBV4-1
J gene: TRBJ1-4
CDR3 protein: ASSQLPPGGLHEKLF

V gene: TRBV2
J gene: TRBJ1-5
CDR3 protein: ARETGWLTSNQPQH

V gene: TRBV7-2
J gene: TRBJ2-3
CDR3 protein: ASSPSSSRGGTDTQY

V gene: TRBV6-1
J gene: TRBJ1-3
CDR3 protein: ASSAPGAIY

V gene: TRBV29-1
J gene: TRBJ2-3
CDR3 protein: SASRTGGTDTQY

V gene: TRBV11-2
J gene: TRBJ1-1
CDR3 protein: ASSLDLGEANTEAF

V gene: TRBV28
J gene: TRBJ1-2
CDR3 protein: ASSAPTGTRNYGYT

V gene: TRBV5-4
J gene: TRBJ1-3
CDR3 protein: ASSLKGLGGNTIY

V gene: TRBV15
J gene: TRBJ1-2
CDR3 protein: ATSSSEVGYGYT

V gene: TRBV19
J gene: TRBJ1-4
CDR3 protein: ASSGADRGSEKLF

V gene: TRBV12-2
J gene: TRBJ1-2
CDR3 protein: ASRYGDSGIYGYT

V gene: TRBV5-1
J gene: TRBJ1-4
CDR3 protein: ASRDRGTTNEKLF

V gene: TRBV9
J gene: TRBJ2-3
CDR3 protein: ASSYAASLSTDTQY

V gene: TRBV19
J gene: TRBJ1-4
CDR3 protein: ASSIPGTGLWEKLF

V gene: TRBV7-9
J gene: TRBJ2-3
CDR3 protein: ASSLEVTSGNTDTQY

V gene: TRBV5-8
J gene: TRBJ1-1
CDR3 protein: ASSFLFTGDTEAF

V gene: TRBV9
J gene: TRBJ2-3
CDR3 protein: ASHRGGSTDTQY

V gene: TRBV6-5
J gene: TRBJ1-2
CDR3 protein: ASSPGQGSVYGYT

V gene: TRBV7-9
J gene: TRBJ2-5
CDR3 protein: ASSFGHYQETQY

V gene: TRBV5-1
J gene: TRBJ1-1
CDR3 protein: ASSLGESRATF

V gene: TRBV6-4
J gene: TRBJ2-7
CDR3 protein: ASSRDRGHEQY

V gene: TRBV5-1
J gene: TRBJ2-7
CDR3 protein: ASSLELTGAGLASEQY

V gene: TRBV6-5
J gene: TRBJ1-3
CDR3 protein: ASRRTGAGNTIY

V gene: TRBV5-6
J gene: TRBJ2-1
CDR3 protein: ASSFGQVDRNEQF

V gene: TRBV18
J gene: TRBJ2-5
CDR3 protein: ASSPQGNGPGTQY

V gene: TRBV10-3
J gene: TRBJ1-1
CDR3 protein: AISEYQAANTEAF

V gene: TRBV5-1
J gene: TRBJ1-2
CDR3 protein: ASSLLGQNYGYT

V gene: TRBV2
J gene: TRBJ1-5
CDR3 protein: ASSYRGGNQPQH

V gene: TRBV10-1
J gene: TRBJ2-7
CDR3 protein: ASSDEPPYEQY